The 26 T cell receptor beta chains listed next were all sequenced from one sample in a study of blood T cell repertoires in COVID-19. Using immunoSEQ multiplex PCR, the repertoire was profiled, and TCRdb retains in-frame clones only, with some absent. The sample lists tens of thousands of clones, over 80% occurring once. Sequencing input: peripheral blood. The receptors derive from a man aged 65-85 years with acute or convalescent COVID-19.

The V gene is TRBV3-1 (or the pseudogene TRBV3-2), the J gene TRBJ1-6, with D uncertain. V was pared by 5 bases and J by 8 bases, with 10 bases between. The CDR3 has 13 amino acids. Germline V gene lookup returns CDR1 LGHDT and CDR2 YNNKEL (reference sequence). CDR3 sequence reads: CASSSAGDSPLHF. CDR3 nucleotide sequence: TGTGCCAGCAGCTCGGCTGGAGATTCACCCCTCCACTTT.

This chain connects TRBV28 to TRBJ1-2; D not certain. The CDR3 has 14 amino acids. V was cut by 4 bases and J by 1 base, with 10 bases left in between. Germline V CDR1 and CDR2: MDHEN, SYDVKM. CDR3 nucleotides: TGTGCCAGCAGTTATGGCCGAAATAACTATGGCTACACCTTC. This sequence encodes CASSYGRNNYGYTF.

The CDR3 sequence is CASSQVAGPSYEQYF. In DNA, the CDR3 is TGTGCCAGCAGCCAAGTTGCGGGCCCCTCCTACGAGCAGTACTTC. V is TRBV4-2 and J is TRBJ2-7; D is perhaps TRBD2 (5 bases). Germline assignment: CDR1 LGHNA and CDR2 YNFKEQ. This CDR3 contains 15 residues. Trimming stripped 1 base from V and 0 bases from J, with 10 bases between.

CDR3 in DNA: TGCGCCAGCAGCTTGAGGGACAGGGGATTTTCGGAGACCCAGTACTTC. It is translated as CASSLRDRGFSETQYF. This chain joins TRBV5-1 and TRBJ2-5; 10 bases fit TRBD1. Germline V lookup: CDR1 SGHRS, CDR2 YFSETQ. This CDR3 is 16 amino acids long. J lost 5 bases, V lost 1 base, and 8 bases had no gene match.

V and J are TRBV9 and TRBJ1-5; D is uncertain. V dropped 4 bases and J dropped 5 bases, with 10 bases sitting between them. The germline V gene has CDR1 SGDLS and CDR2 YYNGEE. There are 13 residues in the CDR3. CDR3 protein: CASSPSRDQPQHF. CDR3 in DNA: TGTGCCAGCAGCCCCTCTCGGGATCAGCCCCAGCATTTT.

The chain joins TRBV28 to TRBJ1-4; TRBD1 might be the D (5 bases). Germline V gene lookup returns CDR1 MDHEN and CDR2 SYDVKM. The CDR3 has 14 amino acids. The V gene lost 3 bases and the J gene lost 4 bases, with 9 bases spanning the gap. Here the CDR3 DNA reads TGTGCCAGCAGTTTCGTAGGGGATAATGAAAAACTGTTTTTT. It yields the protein CASSFVGDNEKLFF. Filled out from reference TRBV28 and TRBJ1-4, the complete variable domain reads DVKVTQSSRYLVKRTGEKVFLECVQDMDHENMFWYRQDPGLGLRLIYFSYDVKMKEKGDIPEGYSVSREKKERFSLILESASTNQTSMYLCASSFVGDNEKLFFGSGTQLSVL.

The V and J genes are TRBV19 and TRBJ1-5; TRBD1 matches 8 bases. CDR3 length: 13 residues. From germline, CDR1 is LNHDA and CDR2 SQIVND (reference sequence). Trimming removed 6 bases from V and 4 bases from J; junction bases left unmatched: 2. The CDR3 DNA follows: TGTGCCAGTAGGGACAGGGAAAATCAGCCCCAGCATTTT. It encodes CASRDRENQPQHF.

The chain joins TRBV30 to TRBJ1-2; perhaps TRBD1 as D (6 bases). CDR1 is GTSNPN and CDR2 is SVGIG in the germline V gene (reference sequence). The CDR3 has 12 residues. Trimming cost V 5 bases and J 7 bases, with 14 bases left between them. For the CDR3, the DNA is TGTGCCTGGGCCCGTCAAGGGGGTGGCTACACCTTC. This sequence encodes CAWARQGGGYTF.

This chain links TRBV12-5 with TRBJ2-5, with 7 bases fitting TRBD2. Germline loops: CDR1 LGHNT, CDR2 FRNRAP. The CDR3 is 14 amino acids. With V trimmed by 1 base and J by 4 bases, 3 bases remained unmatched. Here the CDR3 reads CASGLGLASETQYF. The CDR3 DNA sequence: TGTGCTAGTGGTTTGGGACTAGCTTCAGAGACCCAGTACTTC.

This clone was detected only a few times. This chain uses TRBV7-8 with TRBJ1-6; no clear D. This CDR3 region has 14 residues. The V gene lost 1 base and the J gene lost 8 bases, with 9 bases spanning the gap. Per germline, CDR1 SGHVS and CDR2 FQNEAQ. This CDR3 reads CASSLGSSDSPLHF. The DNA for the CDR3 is TGTGCCAGCAGCTTAGGGAGTAGCGATTCACCCCTCCACTTT.

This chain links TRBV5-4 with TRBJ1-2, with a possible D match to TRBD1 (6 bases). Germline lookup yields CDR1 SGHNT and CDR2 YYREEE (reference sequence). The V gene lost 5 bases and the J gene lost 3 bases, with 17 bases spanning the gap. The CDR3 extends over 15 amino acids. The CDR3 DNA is TGTGCCAGCAGGCTTGGCCAGGGGTCAGACTATGGCTACACCTTC. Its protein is CASRLGQGSDYGYTF.

CDR3 in DNA: TGTGCCTGGAGTGGGGACAGGTTCGGTACCTACAATGAGCAGTTCTTC. It is translated as CAWSGDRFGTYNEQFF. The chain combines TRBV30 with TRBJ2-1, with TRBD1 matching 8 bases. V trimming: 1 base; J trimming: 2 bases; junction bases outside the gene matches: 7. The CDR3 covers 16 residues. Germline V gene lookup returns CDR1 GTSNPN and CDR2 SVGIG (reference sequence).

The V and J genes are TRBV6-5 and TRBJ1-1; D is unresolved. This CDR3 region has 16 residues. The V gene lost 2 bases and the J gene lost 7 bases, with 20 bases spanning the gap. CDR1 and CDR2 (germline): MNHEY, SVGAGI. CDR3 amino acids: CASSYGGSGLRVEAFF. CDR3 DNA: TGTGCCAGCAGTTACGGAGGAAGTGGGTTGAGGGTTGAAGCTTTCTTT.

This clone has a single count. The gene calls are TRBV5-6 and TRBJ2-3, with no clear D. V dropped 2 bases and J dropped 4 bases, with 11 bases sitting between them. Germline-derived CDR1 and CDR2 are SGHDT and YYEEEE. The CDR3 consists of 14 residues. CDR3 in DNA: TGTGCCAGCAGCTTACCTACTATGGCAGATACGCAGTATTTT. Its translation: CASSLPTMADTQYF.

The CDR3 sequence is CASSITSSYEQYF. DNA of the CDR3: TGTGCCAGTAGTATAACTAGCTCCTACGAGCAGTACTTC. This chain uses TRBV19 with TRBJ2-7; D is perhaps TRBD2 (5 bases). CDR1 and CDR2 from the germline V gene are LNHDA and SQIVND (reference sequence). This CDR3 is 13 amino acids long. V dropped 2 bases and J dropped 0 bases, with 5 bases sitting between them.

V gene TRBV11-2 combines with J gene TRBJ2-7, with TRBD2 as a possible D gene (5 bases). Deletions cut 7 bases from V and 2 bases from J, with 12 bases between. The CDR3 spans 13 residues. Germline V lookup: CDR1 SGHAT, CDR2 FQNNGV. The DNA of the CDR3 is TGTGCCAGCAACTTTGGACTTCCCTACGAGCAGTACTTC. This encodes CASNFGLPYEQYF.

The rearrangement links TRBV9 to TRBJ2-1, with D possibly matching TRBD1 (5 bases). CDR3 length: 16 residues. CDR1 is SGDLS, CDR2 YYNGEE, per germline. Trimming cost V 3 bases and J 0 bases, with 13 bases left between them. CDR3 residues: CASSARQSPSYNEQFF. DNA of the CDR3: TGTGCCAGCAGCGCCCGACAGAGCCCCTCCTACAATGAGCAGTTCTTC.

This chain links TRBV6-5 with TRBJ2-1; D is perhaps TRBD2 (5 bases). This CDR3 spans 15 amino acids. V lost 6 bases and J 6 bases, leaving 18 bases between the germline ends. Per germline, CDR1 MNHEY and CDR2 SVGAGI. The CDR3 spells CASSYGLAQSNEQFF. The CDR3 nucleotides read TGTGCCAGCAGCTACGGACTTGCTCAAAGCAATGAGCAGTTCTTC.

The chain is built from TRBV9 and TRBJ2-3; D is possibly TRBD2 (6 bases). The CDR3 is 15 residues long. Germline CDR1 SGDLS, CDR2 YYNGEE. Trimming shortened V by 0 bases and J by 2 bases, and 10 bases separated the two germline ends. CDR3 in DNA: TGTGCCAGCAGCGTAGGGGACTTTAACACAGATACGCAGTATTTT. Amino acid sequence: CASSVGDFNTDTQYF. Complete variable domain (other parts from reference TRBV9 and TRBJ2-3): DSGVTQTPKHLITATGQRVTLRCSPRSGDLSVYWYQQSLDQGLQFLIQYYNGEERAKGNILERFSAQQFPDLHSELNLSSLELGDSALYFCASSVGDFNTDTQYFGPGTRLTVL.

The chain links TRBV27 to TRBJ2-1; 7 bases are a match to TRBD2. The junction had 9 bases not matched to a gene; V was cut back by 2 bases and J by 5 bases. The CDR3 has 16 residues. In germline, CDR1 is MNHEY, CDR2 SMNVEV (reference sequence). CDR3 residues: CASSLTLADFNNEQFF. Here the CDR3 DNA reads TGTGCCAGCAGTTTAACCCTAGCGGATTTCAACAATGAGCAGTTCTTC.

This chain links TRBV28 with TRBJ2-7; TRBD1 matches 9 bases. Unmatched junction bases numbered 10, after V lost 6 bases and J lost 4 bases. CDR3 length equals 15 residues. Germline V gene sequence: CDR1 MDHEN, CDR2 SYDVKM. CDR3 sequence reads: CASRGSGQGRYEQYF. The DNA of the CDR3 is TGTGCCAGCAGGGGCTCGGGACAGGGAAGGTACGAGCAGTACTTC.

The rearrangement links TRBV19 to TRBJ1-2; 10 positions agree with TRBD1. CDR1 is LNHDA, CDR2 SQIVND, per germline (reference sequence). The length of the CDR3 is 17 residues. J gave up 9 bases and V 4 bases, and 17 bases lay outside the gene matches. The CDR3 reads CASSTRDRGLTPYRYTF. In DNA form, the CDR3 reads TGTGCCAGTAGTACTCGGGACAGGGGCTTAACACCCTACCGCTACACCTTC.

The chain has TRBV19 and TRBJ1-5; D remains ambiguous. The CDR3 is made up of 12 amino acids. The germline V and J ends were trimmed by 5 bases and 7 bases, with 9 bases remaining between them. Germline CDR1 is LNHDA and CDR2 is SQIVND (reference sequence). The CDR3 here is CASSYPGQPQHF. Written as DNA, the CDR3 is TGTGCCAGTAGTTACCCGGGGCAGCCCCAGCATTTT.

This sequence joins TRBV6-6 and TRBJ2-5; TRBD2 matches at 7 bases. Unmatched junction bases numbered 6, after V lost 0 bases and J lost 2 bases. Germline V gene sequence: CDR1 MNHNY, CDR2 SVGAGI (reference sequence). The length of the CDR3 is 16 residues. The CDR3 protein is CASSYSAPGLQETQYF. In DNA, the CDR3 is TGTGCCAGCAGTTACTCGGCCCCGGGACTACAAGAGACCCAGTACTTC.

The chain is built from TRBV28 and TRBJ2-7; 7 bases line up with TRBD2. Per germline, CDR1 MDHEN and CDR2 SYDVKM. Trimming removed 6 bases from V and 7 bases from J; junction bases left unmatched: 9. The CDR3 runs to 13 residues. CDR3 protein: CASRTGGLREQYF. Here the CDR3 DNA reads TGTGCCAGCAGGACGGGGGGACTTCGAGAGCAGTACTTC.

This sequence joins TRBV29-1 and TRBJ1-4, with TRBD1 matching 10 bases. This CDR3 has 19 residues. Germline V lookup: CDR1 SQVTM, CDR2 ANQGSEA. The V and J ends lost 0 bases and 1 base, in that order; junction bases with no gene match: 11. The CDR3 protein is CSVEETRQGARVTNEKLFF. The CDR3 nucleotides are TGCAGCGTTGAAGAGACGAGACAGGGGGCGCGGGTAACTAATGAAAAACTGTTTTTT.